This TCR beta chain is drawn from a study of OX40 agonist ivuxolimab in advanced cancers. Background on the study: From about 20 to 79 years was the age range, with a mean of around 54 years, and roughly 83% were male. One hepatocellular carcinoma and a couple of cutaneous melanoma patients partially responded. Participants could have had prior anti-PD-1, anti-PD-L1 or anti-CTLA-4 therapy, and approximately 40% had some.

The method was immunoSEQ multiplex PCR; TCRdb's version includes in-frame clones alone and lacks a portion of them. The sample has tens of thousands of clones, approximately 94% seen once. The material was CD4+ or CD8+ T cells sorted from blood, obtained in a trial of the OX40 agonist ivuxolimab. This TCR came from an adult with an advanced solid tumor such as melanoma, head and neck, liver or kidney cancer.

CDR3 residues: CASSSEGAGGFSGANVLTF. The CDR3, as DNA: TGCGCCAGCAGCTCCGAGGGGGCAGGGGGGTTCTCTGGGGCCAACGTCCTGACTTTC. The rearrangement links TRBV5-1 to TRBJ2-6, with a weak D call TRBD1 (7 bases). Trimming shortened V by 3 bases and J by 0 bases, and 19 bases separated the two germline ends. Germline loops: CDR1 SGHRS, CDR2 YFSETQ. This CDR3 is 19 amino acids long.